The clone carrying this T cell receptor (beta chain) was counted a few times. The data were obtained in a study of glioma-infiltrating T cells after dendritic cell vaccination. The time point denotes: after dendritic cell vaccination, including at tumor progression/relapse. Here immunoSEQ multiplex PCR was the method, and the copy in TCRdb shows in-frame clones only, minus some. The top ten hold over 6.5% of the sample, which has approximately 85,000 clones, less than 85% seen once. This CDR3 region has 13 residues. CDR1 and CDR2 from the germline V gene are SGDLS and YYNGEE. The V gene lost 1 base and the J gene lost 4 bases, with 8 bases spanning the gap.

The chain couples TRBV9 to TRBJ2-5, with D uncertain. The source was blood, collected after dendritic cell vaccination. The clonotype comes from a human donor with glioblastoma. In nucleotides, the CDR3 is TGTGCCAGCAGCGTAAAAGAGGCAGAGACCCAGTACTTC. Its protein is CASSVKEAETQYF.